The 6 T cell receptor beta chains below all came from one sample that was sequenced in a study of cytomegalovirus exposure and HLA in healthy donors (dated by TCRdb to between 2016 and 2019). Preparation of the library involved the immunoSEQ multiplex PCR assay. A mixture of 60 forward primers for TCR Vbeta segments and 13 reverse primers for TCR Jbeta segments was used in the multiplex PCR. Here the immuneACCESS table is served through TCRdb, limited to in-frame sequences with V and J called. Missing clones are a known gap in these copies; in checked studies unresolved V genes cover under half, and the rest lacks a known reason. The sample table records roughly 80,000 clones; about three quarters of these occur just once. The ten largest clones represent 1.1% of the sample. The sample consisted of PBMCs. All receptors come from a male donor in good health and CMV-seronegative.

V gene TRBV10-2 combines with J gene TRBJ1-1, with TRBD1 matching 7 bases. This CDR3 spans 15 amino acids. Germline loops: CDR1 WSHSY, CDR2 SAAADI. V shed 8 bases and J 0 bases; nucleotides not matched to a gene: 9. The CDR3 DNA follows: TGCGCCAGCCAAGGACAGGTGCTAATGAACACTGAAGCTTTCTTT. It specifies CASQGQVLMNTEAFF.

The CDR3 sequence: CATSRDLGTRVSGNTIYF. The CDR3 nucleotides are TGTGCCACCAGCAGAGATTTAGGGACACGGGTTTCTGGAAACACCATATATTTT. The V call is TRBV15, the J call TRBJ1-3; D might be TRBD1 (6 bases). The V end was cut by 0 bases, the J end by 1 base, with 16 bases between. CDR3 length: 18 residues. Germline V gene data show CDR1 as LNHNV and CDR2 as YYDKDF (reference sequence).

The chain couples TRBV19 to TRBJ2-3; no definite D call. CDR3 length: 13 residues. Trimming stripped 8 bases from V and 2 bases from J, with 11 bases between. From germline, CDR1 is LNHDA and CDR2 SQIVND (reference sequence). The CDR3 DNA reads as TGTGCCAGTCTAATCGCCCTCACAGATACGCAGTATTTT. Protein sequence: CASLIALTDTQYF.

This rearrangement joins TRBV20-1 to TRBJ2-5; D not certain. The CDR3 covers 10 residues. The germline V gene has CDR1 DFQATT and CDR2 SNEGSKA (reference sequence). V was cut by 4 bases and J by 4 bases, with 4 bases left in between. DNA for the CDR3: TGCAGTGCTACCCGAGAGACCCAGTACTTC. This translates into CSATRETQYF.

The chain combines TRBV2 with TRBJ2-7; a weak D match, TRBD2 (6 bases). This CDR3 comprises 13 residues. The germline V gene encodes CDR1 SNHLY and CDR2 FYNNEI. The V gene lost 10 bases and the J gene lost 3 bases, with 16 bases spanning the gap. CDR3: CATSRKEGYEQYF. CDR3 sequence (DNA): TGTGCCACCTCTCGGAAGGAGGGCTACGAGCAGTACTTC.

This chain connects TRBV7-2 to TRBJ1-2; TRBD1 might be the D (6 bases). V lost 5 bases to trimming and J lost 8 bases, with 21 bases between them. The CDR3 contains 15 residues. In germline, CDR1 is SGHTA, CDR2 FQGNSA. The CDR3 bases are TGTGCCAGCAGCCGATGGGGCGGGGGCGGAGAGGGCTACACCTTC. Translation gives CASSRWGGGGEGYTF.